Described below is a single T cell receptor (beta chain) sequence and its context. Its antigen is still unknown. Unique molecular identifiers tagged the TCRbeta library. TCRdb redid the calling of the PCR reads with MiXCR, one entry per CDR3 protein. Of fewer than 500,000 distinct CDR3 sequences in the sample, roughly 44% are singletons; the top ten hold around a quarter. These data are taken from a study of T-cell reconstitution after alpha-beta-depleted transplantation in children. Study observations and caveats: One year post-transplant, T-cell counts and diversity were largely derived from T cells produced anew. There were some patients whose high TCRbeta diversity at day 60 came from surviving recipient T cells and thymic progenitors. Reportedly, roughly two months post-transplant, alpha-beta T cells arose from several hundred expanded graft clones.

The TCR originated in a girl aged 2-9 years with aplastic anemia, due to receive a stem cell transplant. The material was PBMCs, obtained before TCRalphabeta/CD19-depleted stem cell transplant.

The CDR3 DNA reads as TGTGCCAGCTCACCAGGAGGGGGTGCGGCACTCCGCACAGATACGCAGTATTTT. It specifies CASSPGGGAALRTDTQYF. This chain connects TRBV18 to TRBJ2-3, with D perhaps TRBD1 or TRBD2 (6 bases each). This CDR3 spans 18 amino acids. Trimming stripped 2 bases from V and 1 base from J, with 19 bases between. The germline V gene has CDR1 KGHSH and CDR2 LQKENI.